This paragraph reports one T cell receptor (beta chain). Its matching antigen is unknown. The stable label applied to hyperthyroidism with no ophthalmopathy within 18 months of follow-up. The sample is drawn from a study of Graves' ophthalmopathy and Graves' hyperthyroidism. Study results and caveats: Most expanded thyroid clonotypes above 0.001 frequency also appeared in blood. Ophthalmopathy could be told apart from stable hyperthyroidism by a 13-signature model (about 88% sensitivity, approximately 81% specificity).

CDR1 LNHDA and CDR2 SQIVND come from the germline V gene (reference sequence). This CDR3 spans 15 amino acids. V trimming: 3 bases; J trimming: 7 bases; junction bases outside the gene matches: 10. TCR beta CDR3 amplification used RNA transcripts. Scientists carried out first-round RT-PCR using HTBI primers and then a second-round multiplex PCR. TCRdb ran MiXCR on the multiplex PCR reads and lists one entry per CDR3 protein. The sample has a few hundred thousand distinct CDR3 sequences, about a sixth seen once. The chain carries TRBV19 and TRBJ1-2, with 8 nucleotides matching TRBD1. The receptor's source is an adult woman with stable Graves' hyperthyroidism. The sample taken for sequencing was peripheral blood. The CDR3 protein is CASSIPGQGLSGYTF. The CDR3 DNA follows: TGTGCCAGTAGTATCCCCGGACAGGGTCTTTCTGGCTACACCTTC.